This TCR beta chain was captured by sequencing in a study of spatial heterogeneity in lung cancer. Findings of the study overall: At tumor resection, ubiquitous expanded TCRs were detected in blood more often than later.

Time point defined: sample taken at primary tumor resection. Unsorted whole RNA of tumor, nontumor lung or frozen PBMC was sequenced. The donors were fewer than 80 patients with non-small cell lung cancer that was early-stage and untreated. This clonotype was seen at least ten times. Its antigen remains unknown. Since it is a stray read in a library aimed at alpha chains, this beta chain has a size that is not meaningful. Carried by each TCR cDNA molecule was a unique molecular identifier. Via MiXCR, TCRdb re-called the 5' RACE reads, giving one row per CDR3 protein. The sample records some 13,000 distinct CDR3 sequences, about 3.9% being singletons. The sequence derives from a male donor with early-stage non-small cell lung cancer. The starting material was PBMCs, obtained at surgery.

CDR3 loop: CASSAQGRYNEQFF. The CDR3 nucleotides read TGTGCCAGCAGTGCACAGGGGCGGTACAATGAGCAGTTCTTC. The chain employs TRBV27 and TRBJ2-1, with 7 positions matching TRBD1. Trimming removed 5 bases from V and 4 bases from J; junction bases left unmatched: 5. From germline, CDR1 is MNHEY and CDR2 SMNVEV (reference sequence). This CDR3 comprises 14 residues.